This T cell receptor (beta chain) was sequenced in a study of beta chain features in type 1 diabetes. This clone was found a few times. Antigen: not known. Sampling consisted of one heparinised blood draw per donor, averaging about 116 mL. Whole-study results and caveats: HLA effects on TCRB rearrangement stayed unresolved here. There was a moderate but significant shortening of TCRB CDR3s in all four CD4+ subsets of Type 1 diabetes patients. The naive, central memory and Treg TCRB repertoires of patients appeared to be more similar to one another than those of healthy donors.

The whole isolated RNA underwent reverse transcription, so sequencing captured expressed TCRB transcripts. Sequenced by immunoSEQ multiplex PCR; TCRdb stores in-frame clones only, minus some. The sample shows hundreds of thousands of clones, over 7% of them seen only once. Sequenced sample: central memory CD4+ T cells from blood. This TCR was sampled from a man aged 25-45 years with type 1 diabetes.

The CDR3 protein is CASSPDREAFF. In nucleotides, the CDR3 is TGTGCCAGCAGCCCGGACAGGGAAGCTTTCTTT. The rearrangement uses TRBV7-9 and TRBJ1-1; 7 bases fit TRBD1. After removal of 5 bases from V and 8 bases from J, the junction contained 2 bases not matched to a gene. CDR1 and CDR2 from the germline V gene are SEHNR and FQNEAQ (reference sequence). This CDR3 is built from 11 residues.